A selection of T cell receptor beta chains follows, all from one sample in a study of Graves' ophthalmopathy and Graves' hyperthyroidism. TCRdb re-derived calls from the multiplex PCR reads in MiXCR, one entry per CDR3 protein. The data show about 210,000 distinct CDR3 sequences, with 25% to 35% seen just once and around 10% held by the top ten. Sequences were obtained from peripheral blood. These receptors came from a man between 50 and 59 years old with Graves' ophthalmopathy. Each CDR3 is given with its conserved first and last residue. D genes are given only for firm matches. Expanded clones are given a class, and other clones once, few, many or no size at all.

size: many; D: TRBD1; V: TRBV24-1; J: TRBJ2-2; DNA: TGTGCCACTAGTGACGACAGGGGCTCTTACACCGGGGAGCTGTTTTTT; CDR3: CATSDDRGSYTGELFF
size: many; D: TRBD1; V: TRBV5-1; J: TRBJ1-2; DNA: TGCGCCAGCAGCTTGGCCGGTAACAGGGGGCACGATGGCTACACCTTC; CDR3: CASSLAGNRGHDGYTF
size: few; D: .; V: TRBV28; J: TRBJ1-5; DNA: TGTGCCAGCAGCCGGTCGGGGCAGCCCCAGCATTTT; CDR3: CASSRSGQPQHF
size: many; D: .; V: TRBV27; J: TRBJ1-6; DNA: TGTGCCAGCAGTCGGAGCGGCTCCTATAATTCACCCCTCCACTTT; CDR3: CASSRSGSYNSPLHF
size: few; D: TRBD1; V: TRBV25-1; J: TRBJ2-7; DNA: TGTGCCAGCAGAGCCAGGGGACAGACTCTTGAGCAGTACTTC; CDR3: CASRARGQTLEQYF
size: many; D: TRBD2; V: TRBV9; J: TRBJ2-7; DNA: TGTGCCAGCAGCGTAGCCCCGGGGCCTAGCGGGATAGTCGAGCAGTACTTC; CDR3: CASSVAPGPSGIVEQYF
size: .; D: .; V: TRBV20-1; J: TRBJ2-5; DNA: TGCAGTGCTAACAGGGTGGGACAAGAGACCCAGTACTTC; CDR3: CSANRVGQETQYF
size: many; D: .; V: TRBV12-3/TRBV12-4; J: TRBJ1-3; DNA: TGTGCCAGCAGTTTAAGGTCTCCTTCCTCTGGAAACACCATATATTTT; CDR3: CASSLRSPSSGNTIYF
size: many; D: .; V: TRBV12-3/TRBV12-4; J: TRBJ1-1; DNA: TGTGCCAGCAGTTCGGGACGGCTGAACACTGAAGCTTTCTTT; CDR3: CASSSGRLNTEAFF
size: many; D: .; V: TRBV29-1; J: TRBJ2-7; DNA: TGCAGCGTTAATGACGGATCCTACGAGCAGTACTTC; CDR3: CSVNDGSYEQYF
size: many; D: .; V: TRBV5-1; J: TRBJ2-7; DNA: TGCGCCAGCAGCTTGGACGGGGACTACGAGCAGTACTTC; CDR3: CASSLDGDYEQYF
size: many; D: .; V: TRBV10-2; J: TRBJ1-6; DNA: TGCGCCAGCAGTGAGGGAGGTAACTCACCCCTCCACTTT; CDR3: CASSEGGNSPLHF
size: .; D: .; V: TRBV7-2; J: TRBJ2-5; DNA: TGTGCCAGCAGCTTAGGGTGGCGGGAAGAGACCCAGTACTTC; CDR3: CASSLGWREETQYF
size: many; D: .; V: TRBV12-3/TRBV12-4; J: TRBJ1-2; DNA: TGTGCCAGCAGTTGGGGGGTGGGCTACACCTTC; CDR3: CASSWGVGYTF
size: many; D: .; V: TRBV6-1; J: TRBJ2-2; DNA: TGTGCCAGCATTGTTAGTCCGGGGAGCGGGGAGCTGTTTTTT; CDR3: CASIVSPGSGELFF
size: .; D: .; V: TRBV19; J: TRBJ1-1; DNA: TGTGCCAGTAGTGAGGTCGGAGTGAGGGAAGCTTTCTTT; CDR3: CASSEVGVREAFF
size: .; D: .; V: TRBV28; J: TRBJ1-1; DNA: TGTGCCAGCAGTCGGGGCAGACCCATGAACACTGAAGCTTTCTTT; CDR3: CASSRGRPMNTEAFF
size: many; D: .; V: TRBV29-1; J: TRBJ2-5; DNA: TGCAGCGTTTATCAGGATCAAGAGACCCAGTACTTC; CDR3: CSVYQDQETQYF
size: .; D: .; V: TRBV7-3; J: TRBJ1-1; DNA: TGTGCCAGCAGCTTACAGGGCGGAATGAACACTGAAGCTTTCTTT; CDR3: CASSLQGGMNTEAFF
size: .; D: .; V: TRBV6-2/TRBV6-3; J: TRBJ1-5; DNA: TGTGCCAGCTCTCACGACAGGAACAATCAGCCCCAGCATTTT; CDR3: CASSHDRNNQPQHF
size: many; D: TRBD1; V: TRBV7-8; J: TRBJ1-5; DNA: TGTGCCAGCAGCCCACGAACAGTCTCCGGGACAGGAAGCAATCAGCCCCAGCATTTT; CDR3: CASSPRTVSGTGSNQPQHF
size: .; D: .; V: TRBV28; J: TRBJ1-2; DNA: TGTGCCAGCAGTTTCGTCTATGGCTACACCTTC; CDR3: CASSFVYGYTF
size: many; D: .; V: TRBV12-3/TRBV12-4; J: TRBJ1-5; DNA: TGTGCCAGCAGTTCACGGTATCAGCCCCAGCATTTT; CDR3: CASSSRYQPQHF
size: many; D: .; V: TRBV5-5; J: TRBJ2-5; DNA: TGTGCCAGCAGCTTGGGGGCGGCCTCAGAAGAGACCCAGTACTTC; CDR3: CASSLGAASEETQYF
size: many; D: TRBD1; V: TRBV5-1; J: TRBJ1-1; DNA: TGCGCCAGCAGCCCCGGGACAGGGGGCTGGAATGTTGAAGCTTTCTTT; CDR3: CASSPGTGGWNVEAFF
size: many; D: .; V: TRBV4-3; J: TRBJ2-5; DNA: TGCGCCAGCAGCCAAGATGGTTTGGGGGACCAAGAGACCCAGTACTTC; CDR3: CASSQDGLGDQETQYF
size: many; D: .; V: TRBV12-3/TRBV12-4; J: TRBJ1-3; DNA: TGTGCCAGCAGTTTAAGAGACGGTGGGTCAGGAAACACCATATATTTT; CDR3: CASSLRDGGSGNTIYF
size: many; D: TRBD1; V: TRBV4-3; J: TRBJ2-7; DNA: TGCGCCAGCAGCCAAGATTGGGACAGGGGTGGCGAGCAGTACTTC; CDR3: CASSQDWDRGGEQYF
size: many; D: TRBD1; V: TRBV28; J: TRBJ2-4; DNA: TGTGCCAGCAGCTCGGGAAGACAGGGGCCCAATATCATTCAGTACTTC; CDR3: CASSSGRQGPNIIQYF
size: .; D: TRBD2; V: TRBV6-2/TRBV6-3; J: TRBJ2-4; DNA: TGTGCCAGCAGTTTGGGATCGGGACTAGCGGCCTCAGACATTCAGTACTTC; CDR3: CASSLGSGLAASDIQYF
size: .; D: TRBD1; V: TRBV6-2/TRBV6-3; J: TRBJ2-7; DNA: TGTGCCAGCCACAGGGGGCCGAACTCCTACGAGCAGTACTTC; CDR3: CASHRGPNSYEQYF
size: once; D: .; V: TRBV9; J: TRBJ2-5; DNA: TGTGCCAGCAGCGTAGGTATCCAAGAGACCCAGTACTTC; CDR3: CASSVGIQETQYF
size: many; D: TRBD2; V: TRBV6-1; J: TRBJ2-5; DNA: TGTGCCAGCAGTGCAATGTTCGCGGGAGCCCCCCAAGAGACCCAGTACTTC; CDR3: CASSAMFAGAPQETQYF
size: many; D: TRBD1; V: TRBV19; J: TRBJ1-5; DNA: TGTGCCAGTAGTAGGGGACAGATTTGGGAGCCCCAGCATTTT; CDR3: CASSRGQIWEPQHF
size: .; D: TRBD1; V: TRBV6-1; J: TRBJ2-7; DNA: TGTGCCAGCACCACAGGGGAAGATGACGAGCAGTACTTC; CDR3: CASTTGEDDEQYF
size: many; D: TRBD1; V: TRBV11-1; J: TRBJ2-2; DNA: TGTGCCAGCAGACCGGGACAGCACACCGGGGAGCTGTTTTTT; CDR3: CASRPGQHTGELFF
size: .; D: .; V: TRBV28; J: TRBJ1-2; DNA: TGTGCCAGCAGTTTTGGCCAGGTCTATGGCTACACCTTC; CDR3: CASSFGQVYGYTF
size: many; D: .; V: TRBV20-1; J: TRBJ2-5; DNA: TGCAGTGCTAGAGATTCCGCCCTGGCGGAAGAGACCCAGTACTTC; CDR3: CSARDSALAEETQYF
size: many; D: .; V: TRBV6-1; J: TRBJ1-5; DNA: TGTGCCAGCAGTAGGCCAGCGAGTTATAGCAATCAGCCCCAGCATTTT; CDR3: CASSRPASYSNQPQHF